This passage covers 3 T cell receptor beta chains from one sample sequenced in a study of radiotherapy plus CTLA-4 blockade in lung cancer. Clones were read by immunoSEQ multiplex PCR, and TCRdb kept only the in-frame ones, dropping some. The data show 80,000 or so clones, with approximately 80% seen just once and about 0.79% held by the top ten. The starting material was peripheral blood, obtained from a patient treated with radiotherapy plus ipilimumab. Receptors originate from a human donor with non-small cell lung cancer who had stable disease on radiotherapy plus ipilimumab.

V usage is TRBV28 and J usage is TRBJ1-5; D might be TRBD1 (6 bases). Between the trimmed V and J ends, which lost 6 bases and 3 bases, there was a span of 12 bases. CDR1 MDHEN and CDR2 SYDVKM come from the germline V gene. The CDR3 consists of 14 residues. The chain's CDR3 is CASRGSGVNQPQHF. The DNA of the CDR3 is TGTGCCAGCAGGGGGTCAGGGGTCAATCAGCCCCAGCATTTT.

The CDR3 loop reads CASSYSGTGGLEQFF. The CDR3, as DNA: TGTGCCAGCAGTTACTCCGGGACAGGGGGTTTAGAGCAGTTCTTC. The J gene is TRBJ2-1, the V gene TRBV28, with 11 bases fitting TRBD1. Germline values: CDR1 MDHEN, CDR2 SYDVKM. This CDR3 has 15 amino acids. With V trimmed by 4 bases and J by 10 bases, 9 bases remained unmatched.

This chain joins TRBV6-4 and TRBJ2-5; D is ambiguous. Judging by the DNA end, TRBJ2-7 fits better; the J call may be wrong. The CDR3 extends over 10 amino acids. The V gene's germline CDR1 is MRHNA and CDR2 SNTAGT. CDR3 loop: CASSGNEQYF. In nucleotides, the CDR3 is TGTGCCAGCAGTGGAAACGAGCAGTACTTC.